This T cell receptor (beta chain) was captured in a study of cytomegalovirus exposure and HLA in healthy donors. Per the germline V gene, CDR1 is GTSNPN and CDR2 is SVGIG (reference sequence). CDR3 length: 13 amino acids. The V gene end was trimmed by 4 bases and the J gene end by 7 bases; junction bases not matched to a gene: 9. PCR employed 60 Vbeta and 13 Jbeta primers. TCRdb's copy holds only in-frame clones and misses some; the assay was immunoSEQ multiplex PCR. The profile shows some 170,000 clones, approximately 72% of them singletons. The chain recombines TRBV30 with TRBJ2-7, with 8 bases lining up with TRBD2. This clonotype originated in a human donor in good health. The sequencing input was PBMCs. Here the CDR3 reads CAWKRLAGREQYF. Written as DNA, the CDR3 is TGTGCCTGGAAAAGGCTAGCGGGCCGTGAGCAGTACTTC. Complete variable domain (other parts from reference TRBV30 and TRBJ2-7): SQTIHQWPATLVQPVGSPLSLECTVEGTSNPNLYWYRQAAGRGLQLLFYSVGIGQISSEVPQNLSASRPQDRQFILSSKKLLLSDSGFYLCAWKRLAGREQYFGPGTRLTVT.